This TCR beta chain appears in the sequencing data of a study of CD8 T cells in ankylosing spondylitis. Study-wide points: A CD8+ phenotype characterized the disease-linked clones, which were relatively rare in peripheral blood. In synovial fluid and blood from reactive arthritis, some motif variants were previously reported. Disease-linked clones reportedly showed significant enrichment in matched ankylosing spondylitis synovial fluid.

Molecular-barcoded quantitative 5'-RACE produced these TCR beta libraries. MiXCR was run by TCRdb on the 5' RACE reads, yielding one entry per CDR3 protein. The sample shows roughly 230,000 distinct CDR3 sequences, about 18% of them seen only once. The CDR3 totals 15 residues. V was clipped by 6 bases and J by 3 bases, with 19 bases between them. Germline-derived CDR1 and CDR2 are SGHRS and YFSETQ. This clonotype came up many times. Its antigen is unknown. Material for sequencing was blood, either unsorted or a sorted T cell fraction (not recorded which). The chain recombines TRBV5-1 with TRBJ2-7, with a weak D call TRBD2 (6 bases). This receptor was identified in a male donor with ankylosing spondylitis or in good health (not recorded which). The DNA for the CDR3 is TGCGCCAGCACTGAATTGGCGGAGGGGAACTACGAGCAGTACTTC. It is translated as CASTELAEGNYEQYF. Full variable domain (missing parts from reference TRBV5-1 and TRBJ2-7): KAGVTQTPRYLIKTRGQQVTLSCSPISGHRSVSWYQQTPGQGLQFLFEYFSETQRNKGNFPGRFSGRQFSNSRSEMNVSTLELGDSALYLCASTELAEGNYEQYFGPGTRLTVT.